This T cell receptor beta chain was found in a study of cytomegalovirus exposure and HLA in healthy donors. Comment on this clone: Its specificity is not known.

Vbeta (60) and Jbeta (13) primers were used in the PCR. The method was immunoSEQ multiplex PCR; TCRdb's version includes in-frame clones alone and lacks a portion of them. The sample's table shows over 110,000 clones. Deletions cut 3 bases from V and 1 base from J, with 9 bases between. The germline gives CDR1 SGHAT, CDR2 FQNNGV. The CDR3 runs 14 residues. Regarding the study as a whole: In vitro confirmation showed three CMV-associated chains to be CMV antigen specific.

The source of this sequence is a male donor in good health and CMV-seronegative. Specimen: PBMCs. V and J are TRBV11-2 and TRBJ1-1; the D is unclear. The CDR3 DNA is TGTGCCAGCAGCTTTTCAGAAAAGAACACTGAAGCTTTCTTT. Protein sequence: CASSFSEKNTEAFF. Supplemented by reference TRBV11-2 and TRBJ1-1, the full variable domain reads EAGVAQSPRYKIIEKRQSVAFWCNPISGHATLYWYQQILGQGPKLLIQFQNNGVVDDSQLPKDRFSAERLKGVDSTLKIQPAKLEDSAVYLCASSFSEKNTEAFFGQGTRLTVV.